Each of the 24 T cell receptor beta chains below was sequenced from the same sample in a study of CDR3 diversity in severe acne. TCRdb itself ran the PCR reads through MiXCR, one entry per CDR3 protein. The sample has around 100,000 distinct CDR3 sequences, 51% seen once. Specimen: blood. The receptors stem from a male donor with acne.

This clonotype appeared a few times. The chain couples TRBV13 to TRBJ1-2; TRBD1 is a possible D gene (6 bases). Germline V lookup: CDR1 PRHDT, CDR2 FYEKMQ (reference sequence). CDR3 size: 18 residues. The V and J ends lost 5 bases and 4 bases respectively, with 26 bases between them. The CDR3 loop reads CASSLSFLTGSRSYGYTF. CDR3 DNA: TGTGCCAGCAGCCTCTCTTTCCTGACAGGCTCAAGGAGCTATGGCTACACCTTC.

Here the CDR3 reads CATSKRPEDSQYF. CDR3 DNA: TGTGCCACTTCCAAGCGGCCTGAGGATTCGCAGTATTTT. The chain carries TRBV6-4 and TRBJ2-3; D is perhaps TRBD2 (5 bases). The length of the CDR3 is 13 residues. The V gene lost 10 bases and the J gene lost 10 bases, with 21 bases spanning the gap. The germline V gene encodes CDR1 MRHNA and CDR2 SNTAGT.

This sequence joins TRBV6-5 and TRBJ1-2; D may be TRBD1 (5 bases). CDR1 is MNHEY and CDR2 is SVGAGI in the germline V gene. V was cut by 7 bases and J by 6 bases, with 18 bases left in between. This CDR3 is built from 14 residues. The DNA of the CDR3 is TGTGCCAGCAACCAAATAGGAAGGGACCATGGCTACACCTTC. Translating gives CASNQIGRDHGYTF.

The table lists this clonotype with many counts. The germline gene is not matched at one end of the junction; a read error may be the cause. The rearrangement links TRBV9 to TRBJ2-1; possibly TRBD2 for D (6 bases). Germline CDR1 SGDLS, CDR2 YYNGEE. There are 15 residues in the CDR3. The chain's CDR3 is CDSRRGRLECNEQFF. Here the CDR3 DNA reads TGTGACAGCAGAAGAGGTAGACTAGAGTGTAATGAGCAGTTCTTC.

The chain is built from TRBV15 and TRBJ2-7, with 9 bases aligning to TRBD2. V shed 3 bases and J 7 bases; nucleotides not matched to a gene: 7. The CDR3 has 14 residues. From germline, CDR1 is LNHNV and CDR2 YYDKDF (reference sequence). The CDR3 sequence is CATSRASGMEEQYF. The CDR3 coding sequence is TGTGCCACCAGCAGGGCTAGCGGGATGGAAGAGCAGTACTTC. Combining the CDR3 with reference TRBV15 and TRBJ2-7 gives the whole variable domain DAMVIQNPRYQVTQFGKPVTLSCSQTLNHNVMYWYQQKSSQAPKLLFHYYDKDFNNEADTPDNFQSRRPNTSFCFLDIRSPGLGDTAMYLCATSRASGMEEQYFGPGTRLTVT.

This chain joins TRBV29-1 and TRBJ2-7; TRBD2 is a possible D gene (6 bases). V lost 0 bases to trimming and J lost 6 bases, with 18 bases between them. Germline V lookup: CDR1 SQVTM, CDR2 ANQGSEA. The CDR3 runs to 15 residues. DNA for the CDR3: TGCAGCGTTGAAGAGGTCCCGGGGGAAGTGGGCGAGCAGTACTTC. Amino acids: CSVEEVPGEVGEQYF.

By share, this clonotype ranks as medium-sized. This sequence joins TRBV9 and TRBJ1-2; a weak D match, TRBD1 (5 bases). Trimming shortened V by 7 bases and J by 3 bases, and 10 bases separated the two germline ends. From germline, CDR1 is SGDLS and CDR2 YYNGEE. This CDR3 is built from 12 residues. CDR3 DNA: TGTGCCAGCGGATGGGGGGACTATGGCTACACCTTC. Translating gives CASGWGDYGYTF.

About this clonotype itself: The junction departs from germline at one end; a sequencing error may be responsible. The chain recombines TRBV9 with TRBJ1-2, with D unresolved. CDR3 length equals 11 residues. Germline values: CDR1 SGDLS, CDR2 YYNGEE. CDR3 in DNA: TGTGCCAACAGCGTTGGATATGGCTACACCTTC. It translates to CANSVGYGYTF.

This clonotype has a handful of counts. This sequence joins TRBV18 and TRBJ2-2; D might be TRBD2 (5 bases). The CDR3 runs 16 residues. V gave up 3 bases and J gave up 3 bases, with 14 bases separating them. Germline V gene lookup returns CDR1 KGHSH and CDR2 LQKENI. CDR3 sequence (DNA): TGTGCCAGCTCACCGCTAGTGGGAGCGGACACCGGGGAGCTGTTTTTT. It encodes CASSPLVGADTGELFF.

The chain recombines TRBV6-2 or TRBV6-3 with TRBJ2-7, with TRBD2 matching 9 bases. V trimming: 6 bases; J trimming: 3 bases; junction bases outside the gene matches: 0. The CDR3 runs 12 residues. Germline CDR1 is MNHEY and CDR2 is SVGEGT. CDR3 sequence: CASRAGGYEQYF. Here the CDR3 DNA reads TGTGCCAGCAGAGCGGGAGGCTACGAGCAGTACTTC.

In this sample, this clonotype turned up a few times. The V and J genes are TRBV19 and TRBJ2-1; D uncertain. CDR3 length: 13 amino acids. The germline CDR1 and CDR2 sequences are LNHDA and SQIVND (reference sequence). Trimming stripped 7 bases from V and 4 bases from J, with 11 bases between. CDR3 nucleotides: TGTGCCAGTACCCTCTTGGGATACAATGAGCAGTTCTTC. It translates to CASTLLGYNEQFF.

This chain uses TRBV2 with TRBJ1-2, with D perhaps TRBD1 (6 bases). Germline V CDR1 and CDR2: SNHLY, FYNNEI. The CDR3 length is 15 residues. V gave up 3 bases and J gave up 4 bases, with 15 bases separating them. The CDR3 spells CASSDGGGPAYGYTF. The DNA of the CDR3 is TGTGCCAGCAGTGATGGGGGGGGCCCAGCCTATGGCTACACCTTC.

Regarding this clonotype: One junction end disagrees with the germline gene, perhaps due to a read error. This chain uses TRBV27 with TRBJ1-2; D not resolved. The germline V gene encodes CDR1 MNHEY and CDR2 SMNVEV (reference sequence). This CDR3 region has 14 residues. Here the CDR3 reads CVSSPSRGNYGYTF. CDR3 in DNA: TGTGTCAGCAGTCCCTCCCGAGGGAACTATGGCTACACCTTC.

V is TRBV20-1 and J is TRBJ2-7; TRBD1 agrees at 10 bases. Germline values: CDR1 DFQATT, CDR2 SNEGSKA (reference sequence). J lost 0 bases, V lost 7 bases, and 6 bases had no gene match. CDR3 length: 14 amino acids. CDR3 nucleotide sequence: TGCAGTGGTATGGGGGACAGGGGCTCCTACGAGCAGTACTTC. Amino acids: CSGMGDRGSYEQYF.

In this sample, this clonotype turned up many times. The CDR3 here is CASSFGETQYF. The CDR3 DNA reads TGTGCCAGCAGTTTTGGAGAGACCCAGTACTTC. The chain recombines TRBV12-3 or TRBV12-4 with TRBJ2-5; D remains unclear. V dropped 3 bases and J dropped 4 bases, with 3 bases sitting between them. This CDR3 region has 11 residues.

This rearrangement joins TRBV11-1 to TRBJ1-4; D uncertain. CDR1 SGHAT and CDR2 FQDESV come from the germline V gene (reference sequence). V lost 7 bases and J lost 8, with 11 bases in between. The CDR3 is made up of 12 amino acids. The CDR3 loop is CASTSVVEKLFF. The CDR3 DNA follows: TGTGCCAGCACCTCCGTGGTGGAAAAACTGTTTTTT.

The chain recombines TRBV19 with TRBJ1-3; 8 positions match TRBD1. Trimming at V came to 5 bases and at J to 4 bases, leaving 7 bases not matched to a gene. In germline, CDR1 is LNHDA, CDR2 SQIVND (reference sequence). The CDR3 runs 15 residues. In nucleotides, the CDR3 is TGTGCCAGTAGTCCGACAGGGGCACAAGGAAACACCATATATTTT. Its protein product is CASSPTGAQGNTIYF. Looking up the rest from reference TRBV19 and TRBJ1-3 gives the full variable domain: DGGITQSPKYLFRKEGQNVTLSCEQNLNHDAMYWYRQDPGQGLRLIYYSQIVNDFQKGDIAEGYSVSREKKESFPLTVTSAQKNPTAFYLCASSPTGAQGNTIYFGEGSWLTVV.

This chain links TRBV7-8 with TRBJ2-5; D is possibly TRBD2 (5 bases). Trimming removed 1 base from V and 5 bases from J, with 11 bases in between. CDR3 length equals 14 residues. Germline V lookup: CDR1 SGHVS, CDR2 FQNEAQ. The CDR3 protein is CASSLVWTQETQYF. The CDR3 DNA reads as TGTGCCAGCAGCTTAGTGTGGACTCAGGAGACCCAGTACTTC.

A word on this clonotype: A read error is likely, as this CDR3 ends without the conserved phenylalanine or tryptophan. The limits of the CDR3 on the DNA are not certain, so only TCRdb's listed CDR3 is given. The CDR3 here is CASSQNRLIHPST. The V gene is TRBV7-2, the J gene TRBJ2-5; TRBD2 is the table's D call and was not checked against the DNA. CDR1 SGHTA and CDR2 FQGNSA come from the germline V gene. The CDR3 spans 13 amino acids, including both terminal residues.

This clonotype has just a few counts. The chain employs TRBV25-1 and TRBJ2-2; no reliable D call. V gave up 4 bases and J gave up 0 bases, with 9 bases separating them. Germline CDR1 is MGHDK and CDR2 is SYGVNS. The CDR3 length is 15 residues. CDR3 protein: CASSADGANTGELFF. The CDR3 region has the DNA TGTGCCAGCAGTGCAGACGGCGCGAACACCGGGGAGCTGTTTTTT.

This chain links TRBV19 with TRBJ1-5; 7 positions match TRBD1. This CDR3 has 15 amino acids. V dropped 6 bases and J dropped 4; count of bases not matched to a gene: 9. The germline V gene has CDR1 LNHDA and CDR2 SQIVND (reference sequence). CDR3: CASSPGQWANQPQHF. The CDR3 nucleotides read TGTGCCAGTAGCCCGGGACAGTGGGCAAATCAGCCCCAGCATTTT.

This clonotype was detected once. The chain couples TRBV10-2 to TRBJ1-1; D remains ambiguous. Germline V gene sequence: CDR1 WSHSY, CDR2 SAAADI. Between the trimmed V and J ends, which lost 3 bases and 1 base, there was a span of 9 bases. The CDR3 totals 14 residues. The DNA of the CDR3 is TGCGCCAGCAGTGAAGAGTCACCGAACACTGAAGCTTTCTTT. This sequence encodes CASSEESPNTEAFF.

In the case of this clonotype: The conserved phenylalanine or tryptophan is not found at the CDR3 terminus, so this likely reflects a read error. The chain employs TRBV10-3 and TRBJ2-5, with D perhaps TRBD1 or TRBD2 (6 bases each). Germline V CDR1 and CDR2: ENHRY, SYGVKD. CDR3 length equals 15 residues. CDR3 nucleotide sequence: TGTGCCATCAATGAGGGGGGCCCTGACCAAGAGACCCAGTACTCC. Its protein product is CAINEGGPDQETQYS.

As regards this clonotype: A much larger clonotype is one base distant, so this may be a read error. The V call is TRBV25-1, the J call TRBJ2-2, with unresolved D. Looked up from germline, CDR1 is MGHDK and CDR2 is SYGVNS. The CDR3 sequence is 11 residues long. The CDR3 loop reads CAGSDHGELFF. Here the CDR3 DNA reads TGTGCCGGCAGTGACCACGGGGAGCTGTTTTTT.